Listed below are T cell receptor beta chains from one sample, sequenced in a study of graft-versus-host responses after intestinal transplantation. Data came from immunoSEQ multiplex PCR; TCRdb stores just in-frame clones and leaves some out. In the table there are under 150,000 clones, 90% to 95% of which are singletons. For these receptors, no antigen is known. This specimen consisted of unstimulated CD4+ T cells sorted from spleen or lymph node cells, obtained before intestinal transplant. The receptor source for this set is a human donor who received an intestinal transplant. CDR3s include the opening cysteine and the closing phenylalanine or tryptophan. The order of the fields is clone size, V gene, J gene, CDR3 protein. Some rows have no size entry. The others give once, few or many, or a class for an expanded clone.

>-|TRBV18|-
CASSPPRIETGGSYEQYF
>-|TRBV4-1|TRBJ1-5
CASSHEGGGQPQHF
>once|TRBV19|TRBJ2-2
CASSMGRQGVNTGELFF
>-|TRBV11-3|TRBJ1-1
CASSTGTEAFF
>-|TRBV7-8|TRBJ1-3
CASSSDRVSGNTIYF
>-|TRBV7-9|TRBJ1-5
CASSLSISNQPQHF
>once|TRBV4-1|TRBJ1-2
CASSQENRGNYGYTF
>-|TRBV4-1|TRBJ1-6
CASSQVGRAGSPLHF
>once|TRBV20-1|TRBJ1-2
CSAPLEDGYTF
>-|TRBV2|TRBJ1-3
CASSGEGYTIYF
>-|TRBV30|TRBJ1-2
CACQRPGQVYGYTF
>-|TRBV5-4|TRBJ2-3
CASSFPSGGGTDTQYF
>few|TRBV11-2|TRBJ2-5
CASSYSRSGRPTGETQYF
>once|TRBV27|TRBJ2-5
CASSPRRRLAGGTETQYF
>-|TRBV9|TRBJ2-1
CANSASSGGSGEQFF
>-|TRBV27|TRBJ2-5
CASSLMAAKETQYF
>-|TRBV5-1|TRBJ1-5
CASSLEGIQPQHF
>-|TRBV5-4|TRBJ1-2
CASSLDGGYGYTF
>-|TRBV11-3|TRBJ2-3
CASSPVGTDTQYF
>-|TRBV7-9|TRBJ2-7
CAMSGPSSYEQYF
>once|TRBV19|TRBJ1-2
CASSWRTEFYGYTF
>-|TRBV9|TRBJ1-5
CAVELRQEGKISNQPQHF
>-|TRBV11-2|TRBJ2-1
CASSLVFSEYNEQFF
>-|TRBV25-1|TRBJ1-5
CASSAPVGHSNQPQHF
>-|TRBV5-6|TRBJ1-1
CASSLASTGGSTEAFF
>-|TRBV10-3|TRBJ2-3
CAISEYVSSTDTQYF
>-|TRBV28|TRBJ1-2
CASSFLGHGYTF
>-|TRBV18|TRBJ1-5
CASSPLGHSNQPQHF
>-|TRBV29-1|TRBJ1-2
CSVDSPGWSYGYTF
>-|TRBV6-5|TRBJ2-7
CASSYSRGYEQYF
>-|TRBV9|TRBJ2-3
CASSGTTDTQYF
>-|TRBV7-2|TRBJ2-2
CASSLVPGGASELFF
>-|TRBV18|TRBJ2-1
CASSPPSRGRLGEQFF
>-|TRBV5-1|TRBJ2-2
CASSLDVGLVGELFF
>-|TRBV7-6|TRBJ2-1
CASSFSERGSSYNEQFF
>-|TRBV11-1|TRBJ2-5
CASSPNLGLQETQYF
>-|TRBV5-6|TRBJ2-3
CASRMGGGQGSTDTQYF
>-|TRBV2|TRBJ2-1
CATVNRPGSYNEQFF
>-|TRBV6-1|TRBJ1-2
CASSESGGLGYTF
>few|TRBV19|TRBJ1-2
CASSIRTGGGYTF
>-|TRBV5-4|TRBJ1-6
CASSSQGSPLHF
>-|TRBV11-3|TRBJ2-5
CASSVSGGDETQYF
>-|TRBV7-2|TRBJ1-4
CASSSPGQKLFF